Shown below are 32 T cell receptor beta chains from a single sample sequenced in a study of PD-1 blockade in classical Hodgkin lymphoma. Each and every patient relapsed after autologous stem cell transplantation, and patients got differing brentuximab vedotin exposure. Assay used: immunoSEQ multiplex PCR; TCRdb lists only in-frame clones, some missing. This table holds more than 40,000 clones, 88% found once. The specimen comprised peripheral blood mononuclear cells (PBMCs), sampled at baseline. The origin of the receptors is a human donor with classical Hodgkin lymphoma.

This chain links TRBV7-9 with TRBJ2-7; the D gene is possibly TRBD1 (5 bases). Germline V gene data show CDR1 as SEHNR and CDR2 as FQNEAQ (reference sequence). V dropped 1 base and J dropped 5 bases, with 15 bases sitting between them. The length of the CDR3 is 15 residues. The CDR3, as DNA: TGTGCCAGCAGCTTAGGTGGGCGGTGGGGCCACGAGCAGTACTTC. This gives the protein CASSLGGRWGHEQYF. The full variable domain, in which reference TRBV7-9 and TRBJ2-7 provide the parts outside the CDR3, is DTGVSQNPRHKITKRGQNVTFRCDPISEHNRLYWYRQTLGQGPEFLTYFQNEAQLEKSRLLSDRFSAERPKGSFSTLEIQRTEQGDSAMYLCASSLGGRWGHEQYFGPGTRLTVT.

This clone was observed a few times. This sequence joins TRBV10-2 and TRBJ1-6, with a possible D match to TRBD1 (6 bases). The CDR3 sequence is 17 residues long. V lost 6 bases and J lost 0, with 15 bases in between. Per germline, CDR1 WSHSY and CDR2 SAAADI. The CDR3 reads CASSPGAASSYNSPLHF. DNA of the CDR3: TGCGCCAGCAGCCCAGGGGCAGCCAGCTCCTATAATTCACCCCTCCACTTT.

The rearrangement joins TRBV6-5 to TRBJ2-3; D is undetermined. The germline V gene has CDR1 MNHEY and CDR2 SVGAGI. This CDR3 is 15 amino acids long. Between the trimmed V and J ends, which lost 2 bases and 0 bases, there was a span of 9 bases. CDR3 protein: CASSYQSASTDTQYF. The CDR3 region has the DNA TGTGCCAGCAGTTACCAGTCAGCTAGCACAGATACGCAGTATTTT.

The chain recombines TRBV11-3 with TRBJ2-4; unclear D gene. V shed 7 bases and J shed 2 bases, with 15 bases lying between them. The germline CDR1 and CDR2 sequences are SGHNT and YENEEA. This CDR3 has 15 amino acids. The CDR3 reads CASTILGVSKNIQYF. DNA for the CDR3: TGTGCCAGCACCATCCTCGGAGTATCCAAAAACATTCAGTACTTC.

V usage is TRBV5-1 and J usage is TRBJ1-1; tentatively, D is TRBD1 (6 bases). The CDR3 spans 17 residues. The germline V gene encodes CDR1 SGHRS and CDR2 YFSETQ. V was pared by 4 bases and J by 2 bases, with 21 bases between. Here the CDR3 reads CASSMTGRAARNTEAFF. The CDR3 DNA is TGCGCCAGCAGCATGACAGGCCGGGCTGCTCGCAACACTGAAGCTTTCTTT. The whole variable domain, filled in from reference TRBV5-1 and TRBJ1-1, reads KAGVTQTPRYLIKTRGQQVTLSCSPISGHRSVSWYQQTPGQGLQFLFEYFSETQRNKGNFPGRFSGRQFSNSRSEMNVSTLELGDSALYLCASSMTGRAARNTEAFFGQGTRLTVV.

This clone was observed a single time. The rearrangement links TRBV23-1 to TRBJ2-1; TRBD2 matches at 10 bases. TRBV23-1 is marked as an open reading frame, function uncertain. After removal of 9 bases from V and 9 bases from J, the junction contained 23 bases not matched to a gene. The CDR3 is 18 residues long. CDR3: CARTGPRASGSKGGEQFF. The CDR3 DNA reads TGCGCCAGAACAGGACCCCGGGCTAGCGGGAGCAAAGGGGGTGAGCAGTTCTTC.

The J gene is TRBJ2-1, the V gene TRBV6-1; 8 nucleotides line up with TRBD1. V shed 0 bases and J 4 bases; nucleotides not matched to a gene: 5. Germline V gene data show CDR1 as MNHNS and CDR2 as SASEGT. This CDR3 is built from 16 residues. The CDR3 DNA follows: TGTGCCAGCAGTGAAGCTGGCCAGGGGGCTTACAATGAGCAGTTCTTC. Residues: CASSEAGQGAYNEQFF.

J is TRBJ2-5 and V is TRBV2; D not resolved. Per germline, CDR1 SNHLY and CDR2 FYNNEI. The V gene lost 7 bases and the J gene lost 5 bases, with 17 bases spanning the gap. CDR3 size: 14 residues. CDR3 sequence: CASTRTRGGETQYF. The CDR3 coding sequence is TGTGCCAGCACCCGGACCCGCGGTGGGGAGACCCAGTACTTC.

This clone was counted a single time. V is TRBV29-1 and J is TRBJ2-1; 8 positions agree with TRBD2. The ends lost 1 base at V and 1 base at J; junction bases unmatched: 12. The CDR3 is 18 residues long. From germline, CDR1 is SQVTM and CDR2 ANQGSEA. The CDR3 loop is CSVEGRGAAGVSYNEQFF. As DNA, the CDR3 is TGCAGCGTTGAAGGGAGGGGGGCAGCGGGAGTGTCCTACAATGAGCAGTTCTTC.

The rearrangement joins TRBV6-5 to TRBJ2-7; 9 bases line up with TRBD2. V was pared by 7 bases and J by 0 bases, with 4 bases of the junction left unmatched. Germline V gene sequence: CDR1 MNHEY, CDR2 SVGAGI. The length of the CDR3 is 14 residues. CDR3 protein: CASKWREGSYEQYF. The CDR3 nucleotides are TGTGCCAGCAAGTGGCGGGAGGGCTCCTACGAGCAGTACTTC.

This chain uses TRBV5-1 with TRBJ1-1; 8 bases agree with TRBD1. Germline V gene sequence: CDR1 SGHRS, CDR2 YFSETQ. This CDR3 has 15 amino acids. The trim removed 4 bases at V and 1 base at J, leaving 6 bases unmatched. CDR3 loop: CASSALQGGNTEAFF. DNA for the CDR3: TGCGCCAGCAGCGCACTACAGGGGGGGAACACTGAAGCTTTCTTT.

V usage is TRBV6-5 and J usage is TRBJ2-2, with D unclear. Trimming shortened V by 6 bases and J by 0 bases, and 11 bases separated the two germline ends. There are 15 residues in the CDR3. Germline V CDR1 and CDR2: MNHEY, SVGAGI. The CDR3 loop is CASSPTNANTGELFF. CDR3 sequence (DNA): TGTGCCAGCAGCCCGACCAATGCGAACACCGGGGAGCTGTTTTTT.

The rearrangement links TRBV29-1 to TRBJ2-1; the D gene is possibly TRBD2 (5 bases). Trimming took off 5 bases at V and 0 bases at J, with 14 bases between the two ends. This CDR3 has 15 amino acids. Germline assignment: CDR1 SQVTM and CDR2 ANQGSEA. The DNA for the CDR3 is TGCAGCGTTTTAGGCGGGTCAAGCTCCTACAATGAGCAGTTCTTC. Protein: CSVLGGSSSYNEQFF.

The genes are TRBV7-9 and TRBJ2-1; weak D call: TRBD2 (5 bases). The CDR3 has 14 residues. The germline V and J ends were trimmed by 2 bases and 5 bases, with 10 bases remaining between them. Germline V gene lookup returns CDR1 SEHNR and CDR2 FQNEAQ (reference sequence). The CDR3 protein is CASSLQRDNNEQFF. The CDR3 coding sequence is TGTGCCAGCAGCTTACAACGGGATAACAATGAGCAGTTCTTC.

The J gene is TRBJ2-6, the V gene TRBV9; D is possibly TRBD1 or TRBD2 (5 bases each). Looked up from germline, CDR1 is SGDLS and CDR2 is YYNGEE. The CDR3 spans 15 residues. V was cut by 3 bases and J by 2 bases, with 9 bases left in between. DNA for the CDR3: TGTGCCAGCAGCGCCCGAGGGGCTGGGGCCAACGTCCTGACTTTC. Translation gives CASSARGAGANVLTF.

CDR3 nucleotides: TGTGCCAGCAGGGTGACGACCTCCGGGGGTGAGACCCAGTACTTC. This encodes CASRVTTSGGETQYF. The J gene is TRBJ2-5, the V gene TRBV28, with D maybe TRBD2 (6 bases). CDR1 MDHEN and CDR2 SYDVKM come from the germline V gene. The V and J ends lost 6 bases and 5 bases respectively, with 19 bases between them. The CDR3 contains 15 residues.

The rearrangement uses TRBV14 and TRBJ2-1; D gene unclear. The CDR3 length is 17 residues. V lost 0 bases and J lost 4, with 16 bases in between. The germline V gene encodes CDR1 SGHDN and CDR2 FVKESK. The CDR3 spells CASSQDGLPHSYNEQFF. In DNA form, the CDR3 reads TGTGCCAGCAGCCAAGATGGGTTGCCTCACTCTTACAATGAGCAGTTCTTC.

In its sample, this clone was seen once. Here the CDR3 DNA reads TGTGCCAGCAGCCCACAAACCGGGACAGGCTCCTACGAGCAGTACTTC. As protein: CASSPQTGTGSYEQYF. The chain employs TRBV11-2 and TRBJ2-7; the match to TRBD1 covers 8 bases. The CDR3 loop spans 16 amino acids. Germline CDR1 SGHAT, CDR2 FQNNGV. Germline trimming cut 5 bases from V and 0 bases from J; bases unmatched to any gene: 9.

This clone was found once. This chain connects TRBV13 to TRBJ2-3, with a weak D call TRBD2 (6 bases). Germline V lookup: CDR1 PRHDT, CDR2 FYEKMQ (reference sequence). The CDR3 totals 16 residues. Between the trimmed V and J ends, which lost 5 bases and 2 bases, there was a span of 17 bases. The CDR3 spells CASSRGGHRSTDTQYF. CDR3 in DNA: TGTGCCAGCAGCCGGGGAGGACACCGATCCACAGATACGCAGTATTTT.

The chain combines TRBV6-5 with TRBJ2-3; 9 nucleotides line up with TRBD2. J lost 2 bases, V lost 5 bases, and 5 bases had no gene match. The CDR3 is 15 amino acids. Germline V gives CDR1 MNHEY, CDR2 SVGAGI. This CDR3 reads CASSIGTSHTDTQYF. The CDR3 DNA sequence: TGTGCCAGCAGTATAGGGACTAGCCACACAGATACGCAGTATTTT.

The chain has TRBV28 and TRBJ1-5, with 8 bases that match TRBD1. This CDR3 comprises 15 residues. V was pared by 3 bases and J by 5 bases, with 6 bases of the junction left unmatched. The germline V gene has CDR1 MDHEN and CDR2 SYDVKM. The CDR3, as DNA: TGTGCCAGCAGTTTCGGACAGGGAGGGGATCAGCCCCAGCATTTT. Protein: CASSFGQGGDQPQHF.

This chain links TRBV4-2 with TRBJ1-4; 10 positions agree with TRBD1. V shed 0 bases and J 7 bases; nucleotides not matched to a gene: 2. The CDR3 contains 15 residues. Germline V gene data show CDR1 as LGHNA and CDR2 as YNFKEQ. CDR3 sequence: CASSQERDRGEKLFF. In DNA form, the CDR3 reads TGTGCCAGCAGCCAAGAGAGGGACAGGGGTGAAAAACTGTTTTTT.

The V gene is TRBV2, the J gene TRBJ1-2; 8 bases are a match to TRBD1. V was clipped by 2 bases and J by 6 bases; unmatched bases: 14. There are 17 residues in the CDR3. The germline V gene encodes CDR1 SNHLY and CDR2 FYNNEI. The CDR3: CASSESGQGLNSHGYTF. The DNA of the CDR3 is TGTGCCAGCAGTGAATCCGGACAGGGTTTGAATTCACATGGCTACACCTTC.

V is TRBV5-1 and J is TRBJ2-2, with unresolved D. The length of the CDR3 is 15 residues. Trimming took 4 bases from V and 0 from J, leaving 10 bases between them. Germline CDR1 SGHRS, CDR2 YFSETQ. CDR3 amino acids: CASSRDLANTGELFF. The CDR3 nucleotides read TGCGCCAGCAGCCGAGACCTCGCGAACACCGGGGAGCTGTTTTTT.

The chain recombines TRBV6-5 with TRBJ1-2; D may be TRBD1 (6 bases). The ends were cut back, 0 bases at V and 4 bases at J, with 9 bases in the middle. This CDR3 contains 14 residues. Germline V gives CDR1 MNHEY, CDR2 SVGAGI. CDR3: CASSYSRGLYGYTF. Here the CDR3 DNA reads TGTGCCAGCAGTTACTCTCGGGGGCTCTATGGCTACACCTTC.

This clone was counted a single time. The chain couples TRBV6-4 to TRBJ1-1; a weak D match, TRBD1 (6 bases). Germline values: CDR1 MRHNA, CDR2 SNTAGT. The CDR3 spans 15 residues. The germline V and J ends were trimmed by 0 bases and 1 base, with 9 bases remaining between them. DNA for the CDR3: TGTGCCAGCAGTGACTCCTACAGGGAGAACACTGAAGCTTTCTTT. Translation: CASSDSYRENTEAFF.

This clone is classed as medium-sized. This chain uses TRBV6-5 with TRBJ2-5; D call uncertain. V lost 0 bases to trimming and J lost 2 bases, with 10 bases between them. This CDR3 has 15 amino acids. Germline values: CDR1 MNHEY, CDR2 SVGAGI. DNA for the CDR3: TGTGCCAGCAGTTACTCGACCCTGGGTCAAGAGACCCAGTACTTC. This gives the protein CASSYSTLGQETQYF.

J is TRBJ1-1 and V is TRBV7-8, with D tentatively TRBD1 (5 bases). Germline CDR1 is SGHVS and CDR2 is FQNEAQ. V was trimmed by 1 base and J by 3 bases, leaving 12 bases between them. The CDR3 consists of 15 residues. CDR3 region: CASSLDGGLDTEAFF. The CDR3 region has the DNA TGTGCCAGCAGCTTAGATGGGGGTCTGGACACTGAAGCTTTCTTT.

J is TRBJ2-7 and V is TRBV28; 8 bases match TRBD2. After removal of 6 bases from V and 5 bases from J, the junction contained 9 bases not matched to a gene. CDR3 size: 14 residues. Germline loops: CDR1 MDHEN, CDR2 SYDVKM. For the CDR3, the DNA is TGTGCCAGCAGCCCTGGGACTAGTACGAACGAGCAGTACTTC. Its protein product is CASSPGTSTNEQYF.

This clone came up once. The chain links TRBV9 to TRBJ2-5; tentatively, D is TRBD2 (6 bases). The CDR3 covers 17 residues. Germline CDR1 SGDLS, CDR2 YYNGEE. V gave up 0 bases and J gave up 1 base, with 16 bases separating them. CDR3 nucleotides: TGTGCCAGCAGCGTAGGGAGCGCCGGGGGATTCCAAGAGACCCAGTACTTC. This sequence encodes CASSVGSAGGFQETQYF. Full variable domain (rest looked up from reference TRBV9 and TRBJ2-5): DSGVTQTPKHLITATGQRVTLRCSPRSGDLSVYWYQQSLDQGLQFLIQYYNGEERAKGNILERFSAQQFPDLHSELNLSSLELGDSALYFCASSVGSAGGFQETQYFGPGTRLLVL.

The genes are TRBV14 and TRBJ1-1, with D perhaps matching TRBD1 (5 bases). The CDR3 has 15 residues. Germline V lookup: CDR1 SGHDN, CDR2 FVKESK. The V and J ends lost 0 bases and 3 bases respectively, with 11 bases between them. This CDR3 reads CASSQDWDFDTEAFF. CDR3 bases: TGTGCCAGCAGCCAAGATTGGGACTTCGACACTGAAGCTTTCTTT.

This chain uses TRBV27 with TRBJ1-5, with D perhaps TRBD1 (5 bases). Germline lookup yields CDR1 MNHEY and CDR2 SMNVEV (reference sequence). Trimming removed 5 bases at V and 0 bases at J, with 11 bases between. This CDR3 has 15 amino acids. CDR3 residues: CASSPQAYSNQPQHF. In nucleotides, the CDR3 is TGTGCCAGCAGTCCACAGGCCTATAGCAATCAGCCCCAGCATTTT.